This T cell receptor (beta chain) was obtained from a study of blood T cell repertoires in COVID-19. Study overall: The study drew acute and convalescent COVID-19 samples from the United States, Italy and Spain.

Source study methods: Reference gene primer amplification yielded estimated nucleated cell counts. Clones were sequenced by immunoSEQ multiplex PCR, and TCRdb holds only the in-frame ones, with some missing. The V and J calls and the clone size are those of that table, but D and trimming were determined from the DNA. Found here are about 210,000 clones, about 86% of them singletons; the top ten hold about 6.2%. Unmatched junction bases numbered 10, after V lost 0 bases and J lost 1 base. This CDR3 contains 19 residues. Germline values: CDR1 LNHNV, CDR2 YYDKDF (reference sequence). The sequence was obtained from a man between 60 and 75 years old who had recovered from COVID-19. The chain is built from TRBV15 and TRBJ1-1, with TRBD1 identical over 11 bases. The specimen sequenced was peripheral blood. CDR3 sequence: CATSRDGRGQGEGNTEAFF. The CDR3 DNA follows: TGTGCCACCAGCAGAGATGGAAGGGGACAGGGGGAAGGGAACACTGAAGCTTTCTTT.